These T cell receptor beta chains were read from a single sample in a study of shared T cell receptors in the human thymus. The table came from immunoSEQ multiplex PCR; TCRdb's copy has only in-frame clones and leaves some out. The top ten hold about 0.02% of the sample, which has hundreds of thousands of clones, roughly 94% seen once. The sample taken for sequencing was thymocytes. Source of these receptors: a human donor. Both conserved end residues are part of each CDR3. Each record gives: CDR3 protein, CDR3 DNA, J gene, V gene, clone size, D gene. A D gene is named only where the DNA matches it firmly. A row's size may be missing; if present it is once, few, many or a size class.

CDR3 protein: CASSTLGQGDYEQYF
CDR3 DNA: TGTGCCAGTAGTACCCTGGGACAGGGGGACTACGAGCAGTACTTC
J gene: TRBJ2-7
V gene: TRBV19
clone size: few
D gene: TRBD1

CDR3 protein: CAWSPPGVGEQYF
CDR3 DNA: TGTGCCTGGAGTCCCCCGGGGGTCGGGGAGCAGTACTTC
J gene: TRBJ2-7
V gene: TRBV30
clone size: .
D gene: .

CDR3 protein: CAWSVPRPGPGRNQPQHF
CDR3 DNA: TGTGCCTGGAGTGTACCTCGGCCCGGGCCAGGCCGCAATCAGCCCCAGCATTTT
J gene: TRBJ1-5
V gene: TRBV30
clone size: .
D gene: .

CDR3 protein: CASSFIGKNTGELFF
CDR3 DNA: TGTGCCAGCAGTTTTATCGGCAAGAACACCGGGGAGCTGTTTTTT
J gene: TRBJ2-2
V gene: TRBV28
clone size: .
D gene: .

CDR3 protein: CASSETSRYSYNEQFF
CDR3 DNA: TGTGCCAGCTCAGAGACTAGCCGATACTCCTACAATGAGCAGTTCTTC
J gene: TRBJ2-1
V gene: TRBV18
clone size: .
D gene: TRBD2

CDR3 protein: CASSLGMIGNQPQHF
CDR3 DNA: TGTGCCAGCAGCTTGGGGATGATTGGCAATCAGCCCCAGCATTTT
J gene: TRBJ1-5
V gene: TRBV5-6
clone size: .
D gene: .

CDR3 protein: CASSIGLAGVGEQYF
CDR3 DNA: TGTGCCAGTAGTATAGGACTAGCGGGAGTGGGTGAGCAGTACTTC
J gene: TRBJ2-7
V gene: TRBV19
clone size: .
D gene: TRBD2

CDR3 protein: CASSQTLTIIPGQGVGSATEAFF
CDR3 DNA: TGTGCCAGCAGCCAAACCCTTACAATTATTCCGGGACAGGGGGTCGGATCGGCGACTGAAGCTTTCTTT
J gene: TRBJ1-1
V gene: TRBV4-2
clone size: .
D gene: TRBD1

CDR3 protein: CASSFRTGYWTGELFF
CDR3 DNA: TGTGCCAGCAGTTTCCGGACAGGGTATTGGACCGGGGAGCTGTTTTTT
J gene: TRBJ2-2
V gene: TRBV27
clone size: once
D gene: TRBD1

CDR3 protein: CASSLGPLPGQGATDPYEQYF
CDR3 DNA: TGTGCCAGCAGTTTAGGGCCCCTTCCGGGACAGGGGGCGACCGATCCCTACGAGCAGTACTTC
J gene: TRBJ2-7
V gene: TRBV28
clone size: .
D gene: TRBD1

CDR3 protein: CASSLSGGTSGYNEQFF
CDR3 DNA: TGTGCCAGCAGTTTATCGGGGGGGACTAGCGGCTACAATGAGCAGTTCTTC
J gene: TRBJ2-1
V gene: TRBV27
clone size: .
D gene: TRBD2

CDR3 protein: CASTPGQADFPGELFF
CDR3 DNA: TGTGCCAGCACACCGGGACAGGCCGACTTCCCCGGGGAGCTGTTTTTT
J gene: TRBJ2-2
V gene: TRBV28
clone size: .
D gene: TRBD1

CDR3 protein: CASSVGPPTGGTEAFF
CDR3 DNA: TGTGCCAGCAGCGTAGGTCCCCCCACAGGGGGAACTGAAGCTTTCTTT
J gene: TRBJ1-1
V gene: TRBV9
clone size: .
D gene: TRBD1

CDR3 protein: CASSPRQGHNEQFF
CDR3 DNA: TGTGCCAGCAGCCCCCGGCAGGGCCACAATGAGCAGTTCTTC
J gene: TRBJ2-1
V gene: TRBV6-6
clone size: .
D gene: .

CDR3 protein: CASEARGQAPNEQFF
CDR3 DNA: TGTGCCAGCGAGGCTAGAGGACAGGCCCCCAATGAGCAGTTCTTC
J gene: TRBJ2-1
V gene: TRBV28
clone size: .
D gene: TRBD1

CDR3 protein: CRLQGCYGYTF
CDR3 DNA: TGCAGGCTACAGGGTTGCTATGGCTACACCTTC
J gene: TRBJ1-2
V gene: TRBV20-1
clone size: .
D gene: .

CDR3 protein: CASSLGGDTQYF
CDR3 DNA: TGCGCCAGCAGCTTGGGGGGAGATACGCAGTATTTT
J gene: TRBJ2-3
V gene: TRBV5-1
clone size: .
D gene: .

CDR3 protein: CASSHLGVGGPYNEQFF
CDR3 DNA: TGTGCCAGTAGCCACCTCGGGGTGGGAGGGCCCTACAATGAGCAGTTCTTC
J gene: TRBJ2-1
V gene: TRBV19
clone size: .
D gene: TRBD2

CDR3 protein: CAGGSDQPQHF
CDR3 DNA: TGTGCGGGGGGGTCGGATCAGCCCCAGCATTTT
J gene: TRBJ1-5
V gene: TRBV30
clone size: .
D gene: .

CDR3 protein: CATSRALGATSGNTIYF
CDR3 DNA: TGTGCCACCAGCAGAGCGTTAGGGGCAACCTCTGGAAACACCATATATTTT
J gene: TRBJ1-3
V gene: TRBV15
clone size: .
D gene: .

CDR3 protein: CASGSTGTGAEKLFF
CDR3 DNA: TGCGCCAGCGGATCAACCGGGACAGGGGCTGAAAAACTGTTTTTT
J gene: TRBJ1-4
V gene: TRBV4-1
clone size: .
D gene: TRBD1

CDR3 protein: CSALSGERVDTQYF
CDR3 DNA: TGCAGCGCCTTATCGGGGGAGAGGGTAGATACGCAGTATTTT
J gene: TRBJ2-3
V gene: TRBV29-1
clone size: .
D gene: .

CDR3 protein: CSARDLREQYF
CDR3 DNA: TGCAGTGCTAGAGACCTCCGCGAGCAGTACTTC
J gene: TRBJ2-7
V gene: TRBV20-1
clone size: .
D gene: .

CDR3 protein: CASSFPGTVNTEAFF
CDR3 DNA: TGTGCCAGCAGCTTTCCCGGGACAGTTAACACTGAAGCTTTCTTT
J gene: TRBJ1-1
V gene: TRBV5-6
clone size: few
D gene: TRBD1

CDR3 protein: CASSLSKGMNNTGELFF
CDR3 DNA: TGTGCCAGCAGCCTTAGTAAGGGGATGAATAACACCGGGGAGCTGTTTTTT
J gene: TRBJ2-2
V gene: TRBV7-9
clone size: .
D gene: .

CDR3 protein: CASSGRGDIDGTGNQPQHF
CDR3 DNA: TGTGCCAGCAGTGGCCGAGGCGACATTGACGGGACGGGCAATCAGCCCCAGCATTTT
J gene: TRBJ1-5
V gene: TRBV2
clone size: .
D gene: .

CDR3 protein: CASSLGGSGRPYNEQFF
CDR3 DNA: TGCGCCAGCAGCCTCGGGGGTAGCGGGAGGCCCTACAATGAGCAGTTCTTC
J gene: TRBJ2-1
V gene: TRBV4-3
clone size: .
D gene: TRBD2

CDR3 protein: CASSPRTAGQPQHF
CDR3 DNA: TGTGCCAGCAGTCCTCGGACAGCTGGGCAGCCCCAGCATTTT
J gene: TRBJ1-5
V gene: TRBV28
clone size: .
D gene: .

CDR3 protein: CASSQLPRAGPDTQYF
CDR3 DNA: TGTGCCAGCAGCCAACTTCCAAGGGCAGGGCCAGATACGCAGTATTTT
J gene: TRBJ2-3
V gene: TRBV4-2
clone size: .
D gene: .

CDR3 protein: CASSPDVASGLAHF
CDR3 DNA: TGTGCCAGCAGTCCAGATGTGGCTAGCGGGCTTGCCCACTTC
J gene: TRBJ2-7
V gene: TRBV6-1
clone size: .
D gene: TRBD2

CDR3 protein: CASSQNFQGEETQYF
CDR3 DNA: TGCGCCAGCAGCCAAAATTTTCAGGGTGAAGAGACCCAGTACTTC
J gene: TRBJ2-5
V gene: TRBV4-1
clone size: .
D gene: .

CDR3 protein: CSVEDRDSYYGYTF
CDR3 DNA: TGCAGCGTTGAAGATCGGGACAGCTACTATGGCTACACCTTC
J gene: TRBJ1-2
V gene: TRBV29-1
clone size: .
D gene: TRBD1

CDR3 protein: CASGTGYEQYF
CDR3 DNA: TGTGCCAGCGGCACGGGGTACGAGCAGTACTTC
J gene: TRBJ2-7
V gene: TRBV7-9
clone size: .
D gene: .

CDR3 protein: CSAGRETEAFF
CDR3 DNA: TGCAGTGCTGGACGGGAGACTGAAGCTTTCTTT
J gene: TRBJ1-1
V gene: TRBV20-1
clone size: .
D gene: .

CDR3 protein: CASSPQGFDEQFF
CDR3 DNA: TGTGCCAGCTCGCCTCAGGGGTTCGATGAGCAGTTCTTC
J gene: TRBJ2-1
V gene: TRBV18
clone size: .
D gene: .

CDR3 protein: CAWSASGLPLTEQYF
CDR3 DNA: TGTGCCTGGAGTGCCTCCGGACTCCCCCTAACCGAGCAGTACTTC
J gene: TRBJ2-7
V gene: TRBV30
clone size: .
D gene: .

CDR3 protein: CASRSVEGRLNEQFF
CDR3 DNA: TGTGCCAGCAGATCAGTGGAGGGTAGGCTCAATGAGCAGTTCTTC
J gene: TRBJ2-1
V gene: TRBV28
clone size: .
D gene: .

CDR3 protein: CASSWETGPYPYEQYF
CDR3 DNA: TGCGCCAGCAGCTGGGAAACGGGACCATACCCCTACGAGCAGTACTTC
J gene: TRBJ2-7
V gene: TRBV5-1
clone size: .
D gene: .

CDR3 protein: CASSFLAGKDEQFF
CDR3 DNA: TGTGCCAGCAGCTTCCTAGCGGGAAAGGATGAGCAGTTCTTC
J gene: TRBJ2-1
V gene: TRBV7-6
clone size: .
D gene: TRBD2

CDR3 protein: CAISESPGQRGDQPQHF
CDR3 DNA: TGTGCCATCAGTGAATCTCCGGGACAGCGGGGCGATCAGCCCCAGCATTTT
J gene: TRBJ1-5
V gene: TRBV10-3
clone size: .
D gene: TRBD1